The source of this TCR beta chain is a study of human T cells and chemical hapten exposure. Study-level background: Among samples, TCR yields varied mainly because of small differences in pooled library volume. Findings and limits, study-wide: The donors suffered from alopecia, so their immune response may not match that of healthy people. Significantly more large CDR3 similarity clusters were formed by expanded TCRs than by controls.

The germline CDR1 and CDR2 sequences are KGHSH and LQKENI. V gave up 6 bases and J gave up 5 bases, with 10 bases separating them. The CDR3 totals 12 residues. TCRdb processed the RACE reads anew with MiXCR; each CDR3 protein has one entry. The data show 150,000 to 200,000 distinct CDR3 sequences, about 25% seen once. This sample's time point: patch test 3, about 24 weeks after DPC sensitization. Treatment of the sample: therapeutic diphenylcyclopropenone sensitization with weekly scalp DPC. In its sample, this clonotype was seen a few times. Its specificity is not known. The clonotype originates from a middle-aged woman with alopecia areata. Some clones in this sample may be carry-over from other donors' samples. The chain joins TRBV18 to TRBJ1-1; maybe TRBD1 (5 bases). The sample here was whole blood, taken in connection with sensitization to the hapten diphenylcyclopropenone (DPC). The CDR3 DNA is TGTGCCAGCTCTCTCAGGGAAACTGAAGCTTTCTTT. Translating it yields CASSLRETEAFF.